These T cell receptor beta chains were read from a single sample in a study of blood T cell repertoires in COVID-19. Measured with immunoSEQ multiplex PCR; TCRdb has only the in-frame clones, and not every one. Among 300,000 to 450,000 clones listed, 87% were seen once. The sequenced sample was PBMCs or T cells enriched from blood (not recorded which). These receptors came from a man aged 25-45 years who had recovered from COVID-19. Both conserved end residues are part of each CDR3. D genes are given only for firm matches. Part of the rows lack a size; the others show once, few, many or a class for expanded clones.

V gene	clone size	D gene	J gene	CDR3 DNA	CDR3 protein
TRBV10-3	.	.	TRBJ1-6	TGTGCCATCAGTGAGGACAGGTTAAATTCACCCCTCCACTTT	CAISEDRLNSPLHF
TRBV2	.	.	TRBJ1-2	TGTGCCAGCCCGACAGAAGTTGGCGATGGCTACACCTTC	CASPTEVGDGYTF
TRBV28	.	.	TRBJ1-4	TGTGCCGGATCGGGGTCGGTGGGTGAAAAACTGTTTTTT	CAGSGSVGEKLFF
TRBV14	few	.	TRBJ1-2	TGTGCCAGCAGCGCCACTGGGCAGGGCTATGGCTACACCTTC	CASSATGQGYGYTF
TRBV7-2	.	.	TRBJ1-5	TGTGCCAGCAGCTTTCTTCAGGGCGATCAGCCCCAGCATTTT	CASSFLQGDQPQHF
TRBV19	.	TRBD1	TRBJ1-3	TGTGCCAGTAGTATCCGGACAGGAGGAAACACCATATATTTT	CASSIRTGGNTIYF
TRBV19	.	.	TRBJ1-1	TGTGCCAGTAGTCTATGGACTCCGAACACTGAAGCTTTCTTT	CASSLWTPNTEAFF
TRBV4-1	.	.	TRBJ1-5	TGCGCCAGCAGCCACTTCGCCTCAGGGGTGGATCAGCCCCAGCATTTT	CASSHFASGVDQPQHF
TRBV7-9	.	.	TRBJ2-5	TGTGCCAGCAGGACCTTCGGCAGGCCACAAGAGACCCAGTACTTC	CASRTFGRPQETQYF
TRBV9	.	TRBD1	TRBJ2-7	TGTGCCAGCAGCGTAGGGACAGGGGGCTTCTACGAGCAGTACTTC	CASSVGTGGFYEQYF
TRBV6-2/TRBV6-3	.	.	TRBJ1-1	TGTGCCAGCAGTTTGGTACAGACGAACACTGAAGCTTTCTTT	CASSLVQTNTEAFF
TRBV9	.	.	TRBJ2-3	TGTGCCAGCAGCGTAGGCGACACAGATACGCAGTATTTT	CASSVGDTDTQYF
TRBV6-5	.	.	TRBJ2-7	TGTGCCAGCCGACAACCCCTTACCGAGCAGTACTTC	CASRQPLTEQYF
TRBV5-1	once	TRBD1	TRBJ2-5	TGCGCCAGCAGCTTGGCCCGGACAGGGGTAGAGACCCAGTACTTC	CASSLARTGVETQYF
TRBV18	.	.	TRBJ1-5	TGTGCCAGCTCACCATCTTCAGCGAATCAGCCCCAGCATTTT	CASSPSSANQPQHF
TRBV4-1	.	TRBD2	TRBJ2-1	TGCGCCAGCAGCCAAGATTTGACATCGGGGGGTTGGGATGAGCAGTTCTTC	CASSQDLTSGGWDEQFF
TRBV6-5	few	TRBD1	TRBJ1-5	TGTGCCAGCAGCAGCAGGGGGTTCGGGCATCAGCCCCAGCATTTT	CASSSRGFGHQPQHF
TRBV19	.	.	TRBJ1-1	TGTGCCAGTAGTCGGGGTGGGGATCGATCCACTGAAGCTTTCTTT	CASSRGGDRSTEAFF
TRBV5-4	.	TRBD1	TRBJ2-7	TGTGCCAGCAGCTTTCCGGACAGGGCGGCTGAGCAGTACTTC	CASSFPDRAAEQYF
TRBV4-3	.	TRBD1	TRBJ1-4	TGCGCCAGCAGCTCAAGGACAGGGTATGAAAAACTGTTTTTT	CASSSRTGYEKLFF
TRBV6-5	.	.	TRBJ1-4	TGTGCCAGCCGAGGGGGGGATGAAAAACTGTTTTTT	CASRGGDEKLFF
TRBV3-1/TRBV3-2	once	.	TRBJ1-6	TGTGCCAGCAGGCCGACCGGGACATGGAATTCACCCCTCCACTTT	CASRPTGTWNSPLHF
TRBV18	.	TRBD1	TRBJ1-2	TGTGCCAGCTCACCGGACAGGGGTCGAGGAGGCTACACCTTC	CASSPDRGRGGYTF
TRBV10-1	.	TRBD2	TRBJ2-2	TGCGCCAGCAGTGAGGTTCTAGCGGGGGACACCGGGGAGCTGTTTTTT	CASSEVLAGDTGELFF
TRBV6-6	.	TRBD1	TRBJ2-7	TGTGCCAGCAGTGGGACAGCAGAGACAAAGGAGCAGTACTTC	CASSGTAETKEQYF
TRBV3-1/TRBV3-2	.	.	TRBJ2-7	TGTGCCAGCAGCCAAGTTAGGAGGGGAGTGTACTTC	CASSQVRRGVYF
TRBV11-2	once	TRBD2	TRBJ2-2	TGTGCCAGCAGCTCGCGCTTAGGGACTAGCGGCACCGGGGAGCTGTTTTTT	CASSSRLGTSGTGELFF
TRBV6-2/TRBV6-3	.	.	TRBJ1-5	TGTGCCAGCAGTTACAGGCCAGGGGAGTTGAACAATCAGCCCCAGCATTTT	CASSYRPGELNNQPQHF
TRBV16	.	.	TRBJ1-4	TGTGCCAGCAGCCAATCGTCAGGGAGGAATGAAAAACTGTTTTTT	CASSQSSGRNEKLFF
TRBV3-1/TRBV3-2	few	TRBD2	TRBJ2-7	TGTGCCAGCAGCCAAGTAGCTAGCGGGGGGTACGAGCAGTACTTC	CASSQVASGGYEQYF
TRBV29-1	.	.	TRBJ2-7	TGCAGCGTGGGTAAGCAGGGTCCCCTCGCCTACGAGCAGTACTTC	CSVGKQGPLAYEQYF
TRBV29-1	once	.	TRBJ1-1	TGCAGCGTTGTCGGAGGGGAGAGAGCTGAAGCTTTCTTT	CSVVGGERAEAFF
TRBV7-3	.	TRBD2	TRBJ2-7	TGTGCCAGCAGCTTGGCGGGGGGACTCTACGAGCAGTACTTC	CASSLAGGLYEQYF
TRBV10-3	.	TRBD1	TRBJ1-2	TGTGCCATCCAGGGGGCAAACTATGGCTACACCTTC	CAIQGANYGYTF
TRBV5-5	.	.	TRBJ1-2	TGTGCCAGCGCCCGGGTTCATAACTATGGCTACACCTTC	CASARVHNYGYTF
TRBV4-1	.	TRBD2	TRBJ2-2	TGCGCCAGCAGCCAAGATCCGGGAGGGTTTAACACCGGGGAGCTGTTTTTT	CASSQDPGGFNTGELFF
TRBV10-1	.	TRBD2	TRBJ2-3	TGCGCCAGCAGTGAGCACACTAGCGGGGTAACAGATACGCAGTATTTT	CASSEHTSGVTDTQYF
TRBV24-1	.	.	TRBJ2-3	TGTGCCACTTCTGGGGCGGGGACAGATACGCAGTATTTT	CATSGAGTDTQYF
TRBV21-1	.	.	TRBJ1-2	TGTGCCAGCAGCAAAAAGTGTGCTCGAGGACAGGGTTTCTTCCTCCTTATCCGGGACTATGGCTACACCTTC	CASSKKCARGQGFFLLIRDYGYTF
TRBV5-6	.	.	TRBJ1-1	TGTGCCAGCAGCCGCACTAACGGGGGGTCCATGAACACTGAAGCTTTCTTT	CASSRTNGGSMNTEAFF
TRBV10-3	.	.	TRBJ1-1	TGTGCCATCAGCGTATACGGACGGGGGGAGACTGAAGCTTTCTTT	CAISVYGRGETEAFF
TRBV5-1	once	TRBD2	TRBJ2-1	TGCGCCAGCAGCCCGGGGAGCGGGGGATACAATGAGCAGTTCTTC	CASSPGSGGYNEQFF
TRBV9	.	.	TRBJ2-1	TGTGCCAGCAGCCCCTTCCGGCAGGCGCTAATAGGTGAGCAGTTCTTC	CASSPFRQALIGEQFF
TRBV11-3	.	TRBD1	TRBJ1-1	TGTGCCAGCAGCCCGACAGGGGGGGGAACTGAAGCTTTCTTT	CASSPTGGGTEAFF
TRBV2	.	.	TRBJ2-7	TGTGCCAGCAGTGAAAGAGGACTATACTACGAGCAGTACTTC	CASSERGLYYEQYF
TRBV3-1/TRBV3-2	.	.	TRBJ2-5	TGTGCCAGCAGCCAAGGGGGCGGAGAGACCCAGTACTTC	CASSQGGGETQYF
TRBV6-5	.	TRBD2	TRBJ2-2	TGTGCCAGCACCCAGAGGCGGGGGAGTACCGGGGAGCTGTTTTTT	CASTQRRGSTGELFF
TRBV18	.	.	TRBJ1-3	TGTGCCAGCTCACCACAAGGGGCTGGAAACACCATATATTTT	CASSPQGAGNTIYF